This is a list of T cell receptor beta chains from one sample in a study of cytotoxic CD8 clonotypes in ibrutinib-treated CLL. This table comes from immunoSEQ multiplex PCR, and its TCRdb copy is limited to in-frame clones, with some not included. The sample lists about 76,000 clones, roughly 80% occurring once. Sequencing used PBMCs, obtained after 24 months of ibrutinib treatment. The receptors were gathered from a human donor with chronic lymphocytic leukemia. The CDR3 runs from the conserved cysteine through the conserved F or W. D genes are given only for firm matches. A clone size is listed for some rows: how often the clone was seen (once, few, many), or a class if it is expanded.

CDR3	DNA	J	size	D	V
CASSLDRANTGELFF	TGTGCCAGCAGCTTAGACAGGGCGAACACCGGGGAGCTGTTTTTT	TRBJ2-2	.	.	TRBV7-8
CASSYRGQGIIF	TGTGCCAGCAGTTACCGGGGACAGGGAATCATCTTT	TRBJ1-1	.	TRBD1	TRBV6-6
CASSIAQGIEAFF	TGTGCCAGCAGCATTGCACAGGGGATAGAAGCTTTCTTT	TRBJ1-1	few	TRBD1	TRBV6-1
CASSVTGTGIYEQYF	TGTGCCAGCAGTGTTACAGGGACAGGGATATACGAGCAGTACTTC	TRBJ2-7	.	TRBD1	TRBV6-5
CASSERASGSYEQYF	TGCGCCAGCAGTGAGAGGGCTAGCGGGAGCTACGAGCAGTACTTC	TRBJ2-7	once	TRBD2	TRBV10-2
CASSYREHYNEQFF	TGTGCCAGCAGTTACCGGGAGCACTACAATGAGCAGTTCTTC	TRBJ2-1	.	.	TRBV6-6
CASSFGAGGGTDTQYF	TGTGCCAGCAGCTTCGGGGCGGGAGGAGGCACAGATACGCAGTATTTT	TRBJ2-3	.	TRBD2	TRBV11-3
CASSLAIRGGLTPYEQYF	TGTGCCAGCAGCTTAGCTATTCGGGGGGGACTAACTCCCTACGAGCAGTACTTC	TRBJ2-7	.	TRBD2	TRBV11-2
CASSFEDPGTEAFF	TGTGCCAGCAGTTTTGAGGATCCTGGGACTGAAGCTTTCTTT	TRBJ1-1	.	.	TRBV28
CAGERTSGISYNEQFF	TGTGCCGGGGAGCGGACTAGCGGGATTTCCTACAATGAGCAGTTCTTC	TRBJ2-1	.	TRBD2	TRBV30
CASSRTGLNQPQHF	TGTGCCAGCAGCCGGACAGGGCTCAATCAGCCCCAGCATTTT	TRBJ1-5	few	TRBD1	TRBV25-1